This T cell receptor (beta chain) is drawn from a study of cytomegalovirus exposure and HLA in healthy donors. Study results and caveats: Association with HLA alleles at 0.05 false discovery rate was found for roughly 17,000 TCR beta sequences in a later analysis. Excluded: some indistinguishable V segments such as TRBV6-2 and TRBV6-3. As a later analysis showed, a missense DCLRE1C variant was linked to trimming of TCR beta V- and J-genes. In a later analysis, an Asian-associated ancestry cluster reportedly showed fewer N-insertions than the roughly 700-donor mean.

Details on this clone: What it binds is unknown.

Primers for the PCR totalled 60 Vbeta and 13 Jbeta. Assay used: immunoSEQ multiplex PCR; TCRdb lists only in-frame clones, some missing. The sample has about 150,000 clones, around 79% seen once. CDR1 and CDR2 (germline): MDHEN, SYDVKM. This CDR3 comprises 15 residues. V gave up 6 bases and J gave up 0 bases; unmatched junction bases: 5. The chain couples TRBV28 to TRBJ2-7; TRBD1 matches at 10 bases. The sequenced sample consisted of PBMCs. The clonotype comes from a man aged 25 to 40 in good health and CMV-seropositive. The DNA for the CDR3 is TGTGCCAGCAGCTGGGGACAGGGGCCCTCCTACGAGCAGTACTTC. Its protein is CASSWGQGPSYEQYF.